This is a list of T cell receptor beta chains from one sample in a study of cytomegalovirus exposure and HLA in healthy donors. Clones were read by immunoSEQ multiplex PCR, and TCRdb kept only the in-frame ones, dropping some. There are 200,000 or so clones in the sample; almost 80% occur only once, and around 2% lies in the top ten. The sequencing sample was made of PBMCs. All receptors come from a man aged 18 to 29 in good health and CMV-seronegative. Each CDR3 is given with its conserved first and last residue. D genes are given only for firm matches. The size field is filled for only some rows; it gives once, few, many or a size class.

J: TRBJ2-5; D: TRBD2; V: TRBV19; size: -; CDR3: CASSPEPLAGGPETQYF; DNA: TGTGCCAGTAGTCCGGAGCCCCTAGCGGGAGGGCCGGAGACCCAGTACTTC
J: TRBJ1-4; D: -; V: TRBV25-1; size: -; CDR3: CASSEYRAGVKLFF; DNA: TGTGCCAGCAGTGAATACCGGGCAGGGGTGAAACTGTTTTTT
J: TRBJ2-7; D: -; V: TRBV6-6; size: few; CDR3: CASSSPPKEYEQYF; DNA: TGTGCCAGCAGTTCTCCACCGAAAGAGTACGAGCAGTACTTC
J: TRBJ2-7; D: -; V: TRBV2; size: once; CDR3: CASSGQYEQYF; DNA: TGTGCCAGCAGTGGCCAGTACGAGCAGTACTTC
J: TRBJ2-3; D: TRBD1; V: TRBV27; size: -; CDR3: CASRDRGLEFSF; DNA: TGTGCCAGCAGAGACAGGGGGCTAGAGTTCTCTTTT
J: TRBJ2-7; D: -; V: TRBV5-4; size: -; CDR3: CASSLGGTYEQYF; DNA: TGTGCCAGCAGCTTAGGGGGAACCTACGAGCAGTACTTC
J: TRBJ2-1; D: -; V: TRBV5-1; size: -; CDR3: CASSLARAGQFF; DNA: TGCGCCAGCAGTTTAGCCCGCGCGGGGCAGTTCTTC
J: TRBJ1-4; D: TRBD1; V: TRBV5-6; size: -; CDR3: CASSLDRGPWATNEKLFF; DNA: TGTGCCAGCAGCTTAGACAGGGGGCCTTGGGCAACTAATGAAAAACTGTTTTTT
J: TRBJ1-1; D: -; V: TRBV7-9; size: few; CDR3: CASSFGQLNTEAFF; DNA: TGTGCCAGCAGCTTTGGGCAGTTGAACACTGAAGCTTTCTTT
J: TRBJ1-6; D: -; V: TRBV30; size: -; CDR3: CAWSVGRGTYNSPLHF; DNA: TGTGCCTGGAGTGTAGGCAGGGGTACTTATAATTCACCCCTCCACTTT
J: TRBJ2-1; D: TRBD2; V: TRBV27; size: -; CDR3: CASSLNPTPGLAGVSKQFF; DNA: TGTGCCAGCAGTTTAAACCCCACCCCGGGACTAGCGGGAGTTAGTAAGCAGTTCTTC
J: TRBJ2-7; D: TRBD2; V: TRBV9; size: -; CDR3: CASSTGLADSYEQYF; DNA: TGTGCCAGCAGCACGGGACTAGCGGACTCCTACGAGCAGTACTTC
J: TRBJ1-5; D: TRBD1; V: TRBV2; size: -; CDR3: CASSLSDRGTGQPQHF; DNA: TGTGCCAGCAGCCTATCGGACAGGGGGACTGGTCAGCCCCAGCATTTT
J: TRBJ2-1; D: TRBD2; V: TRBV10-2; size: -; CDR3: CASSESASGGPNEQFF; DNA: TGCGCCAGCAGTGAGTCTGCTAGCGGGGGACCGAATGAGCAGTTCTTC
J: TRBJ1-1; D: -; V: TRBV29-1; size: -; CDR3: CSVSTGIAEAFF; DNA: TGCAGCGTTAGTACGGGGATCGCTGAAGCTTTCTTT
J: TRBJ2-7; D: -; V: TRBV7-7; size: -; CDR3: CASSLVTGDEQYF; DNA: TGTGCTAGCAGCTTAGTTACCGGGGACGAGCAGTACTTC
J: TRBJ2-3; D: -; V: TRBV5-1; size: -; CDR3: CASSLGQDTQYF; DNA: TGCGCCAGCAGCTTGGGTCAAGATACGCAGTATTTT
J: TRBJ2-2; D: -; V: TRBV27; size: -; CDR3: CASSWGQNTGELFF; DNA: TGTGCCAGCAGTTGGGGACAGAACACCGGGGAGCTGTTTTTT
J: TRBJ2-5; D: -; V: TRBV7-9; size: few; CDR3: CSSSLGKVGRGEETQYF; DNA: TGTTCCAGCAGCTTAGGGAAGGTCGGGAGAGGGGAAGAGACCCAGTACTTC
J: TRBJ2-7; D: TRBD2; V: TRBV10-3; size: -; CDR3: CAISGLAGYEQYF; DNA: TGTGCCATCAGTGGACTAGCGGGCTACGAGCAGTACTTC
J: TRBJ1-1; D: -; V: TRBV30; size: -; CDR3: CAWSSRSEAFF; DNA: TGTGCCTGGAGTTCGAGGTCTGAAGCTTTCTTT
J: TRBJ2-1; D: TRBD2; V: TRBV19; size: few; CDR3: CASSETSYYNEQFF; DNA: TGTGCCAGTAGTGAGACTAGCTATTACAATGAGCAGTTCTTC
J: TRBJ1-3; D: TRBD1; V: TRBV27; size: -; CDR3: CASSRRQGWNSGNTIYF; DNA: TGTGCCAGCAGTAGACGACAGGGCTGGAACTCTGGAAACACCATATATTTT
J: TRBJ2-7; D: TRBD1; V: TRBV11-1; size: -; CDR3: CASSDQGDGSYEQYF; DNA: TGTGCCAGCAGCGACCAGGGGGACGGCAGCTACGAGCAGTACTTC
J: TRBJ1-1; D: -; V: TRBV4-3; size: -; CDR3: CASSQVAGDSSEAFF; DNA: TGCGCCAGCAGCCAAGTGGCGGGGGATTCTTCTGAAGCTTTCTTT
J: TRBJ1-5; D: -; V: TRBV19; size: -; CDR3: CASSLELGNQPQHF; DNA: TGTGCCAGTAGCCTGGAGTTGGGCAATCAGCCCCAGCATTTT
J: TRBJ2-1; D: -; V: TRBV6-6; size: -; CDR3: CASSYLGGTGDNEQFF; DNA: TGTGCCAGCAGTTACTTGGGGGGCACAGGGGACAATGAGCAGTTCTTC